This record looks at one T cell receptor beta chain sequence and its context. Its antigen specificity is not known. One base away there is no much larger clone; base qualities are not given. These data originate in a study of control samples from healthy donors and cancer patients (dated by TCRdb to the early 2020s). From the germline V gene, CDR1 is SGHRS and CDR2 is YFSETQ. Unmatched junction bases come to 13, with V trimmed by 4 bases and J by 4 bases. The CDR3 sequence holds 19 residues, the cysteine and phenylalanine included. The retained sequence is limited to the CDR3, 57 bases, with the frame set at the first base. The method behind the library was the immunoSEQ multiplex PCR assay. TCRdb took this table from immuneACCESS and kept in-frame rearrangements with V and J called. Such tables lack part of the clones; where checked against another copy, unresolved V genes explain under half of the gap, and the rest is unexplained. A total of over 150,000 clones appear in this sample, 96% of them only once. Of the sample, approximately 0.93% falls within the top ten clones.

This sequence was found in a woman in her twenties or thirties in good health. The source material was blood. The chain was built from TRBV5-1 and TRBJ2-1, with TRBD2 identical over 14 junction bases. The DNA is TGCGCCAGCAGCCTAGGGATTGGGACTAGCGGGAGAGGTTACAATGAGCAGTTCTTC. Protein translation: CASSLGIGTSGRGYNEQFF. Outside the CDR3, residues come from the reference TRBV5-1 and TRBJ2-1 proteins, so the full variable domain is: KAGVTQTPRYLIKTRGQQVTLSCSPISGHRSVSWYQQTPGQGLQFLFEYFSETQRNKGNFPGRFSGRQFSNSRSEMNVSTLELGDSALYLCASSLGIGTSGRGYNEQFFGPGTRLTVL.